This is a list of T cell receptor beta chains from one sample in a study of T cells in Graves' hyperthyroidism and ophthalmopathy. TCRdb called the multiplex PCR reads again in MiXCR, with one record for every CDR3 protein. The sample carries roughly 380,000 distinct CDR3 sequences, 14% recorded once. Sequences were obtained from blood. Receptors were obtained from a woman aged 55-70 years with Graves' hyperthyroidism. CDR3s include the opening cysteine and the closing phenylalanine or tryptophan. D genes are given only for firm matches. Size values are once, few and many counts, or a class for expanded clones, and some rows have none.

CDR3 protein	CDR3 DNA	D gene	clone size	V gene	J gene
CASSSRILAGNYEQYF	TGTGCCAGCAGTTCAAGGATACTAGCGGGTAACTACGAGCAGTACTTC	TRBD2	many	TRBV28	TRBJ2-7
CASSLFSDTGELFF	TGCGCCAGCAGCTTGTTTAGCGACACCGGGGAGCTGTTTTTT	.	many	TRBV5-1	TRBJ2-2
CASSLMGGGVQETQYF	TGTGCCAGCAGCTTAATGGGCGGAGGGGTCCAAGAGACCCAGTACTTC	.	.	TRBV7-3	TRBJ2-5
CASSPYRDHYEQYF	TGTGCCAGCAGCCCATACAGGGACCACTACGAGCAGTACTTC	.	.	TRBV7-2	TRBJ2-7
CASSGTGPPNYGYTF	TGCGCCAGCAGCGGCACAGGGCCCCCGAACTATGGCTACACCTTC	.	many	TRBV5-1	TRBJ1-2
CASSTGVTGANVLTF	TGTGCCAGCAGCACAGGGGTAACTGGGGCCAACGTCCTGACTTTC	TRBD1	.	TRBV11-2	TRBJ2-6
CASSRTGEGNTIYF	TGCGCCAGCAGCCGGACAGGGGAGGGAAACACCATATATTTT	TRBD1	many	TRBV5-1	TRBJ1-3
CASSMASSRGYTF	TGTGCCAGTAGTATGGCATCCAGTCGGGGCTACACCTTC	.	.	TRBV19	TRBJ1-2
CSAWTSGSWNEQFF	TGCAGTGCGTGGACTAGCGGGAGTTGGAATGAGCAGTTCTTC	TRBD2	many	TRBV20-1	TRBJ2-1
CASSPPAQGTEAFF	TGTGCCAGCTCACCACCCGCTCAGGGGACTGAAGCTTTCTTT	.	few	TRBV18	TRBJ1-1
CASSTNFGGNEKLFF	TGTGCCAGCTCGACGAATTTCGGGGGCAACGAAAAACTGTTTTTT	.	many	TRBV18	TRBJ1-4
CSARGGYDTEAFF	TGCAGTGCTAGAGGGGGCTACGACACTGAAGCTTTCTTT	.	.	TRBV20-1	TRBJ1-1
CASSPTGTASDNEQFF	TGTGCCAGCAGTCCCACCGGGACTGCCTCGGACAATGAGCAGTTCTTC	.	once	TRBV12-3/TRBV12-4	TRBJ2-1
CASSQEGLVRETQYF	TGTGCCAGCAGCCAAGAGGGTCTAGTTCGAGAGACCCAGTACTTC	.	.	TRBV3-1	TRBJ2-5
CASSILAGIQPQHF	TGTGCCAGTAGTATTTTGGCAGGGATTCAGCCCCAGCATTTT	.	many	TRBV19	TRBJ1-5
CASSPLSRQGGYTF	TGCGCCAGCAGCCCCCTGTCTCGACAGGGCGGCTACACCTTC	TRBD1	many	TRBV5-1	TRBJ1-2
CASSNPARGDGEKLFF	TGTGCCAGCAGCAATCCGGCTAGGGGAGATGGAGAAAAACTGTTTTTT	.	few	TRBV16	TRBJ1-4
CSANSGSKVTDTQYF	TGCAGTGCTAATAGCGGGAGTAAGGTCACAGATACGCAGTATTTT	TRBD2	many	TRBV20-1	TRBJ2-3
CASSFLREGLDTQYF	TGCGCCAGCAGCTTTCTCCGGGAGGGCCTTGATACGCAGTATTTT	TRBD2	many	TRBV5-1	TRBJ2-3
CASSLDREREVFSSYEQYF	TGTGCCAGCAGTTTGGATCGGGAGCGGGAGGTTTTCAGCTCCTACGAGCAGTACTTC	TRBD2	many	TRBV28	TRBJ2-7
CASSSFRDTQYF	TGTGCCAGCAGTTCATTTCGAGATACGCAGTATTTT	.	many	TRBV28	TRBJ2-3
CATELAGGLTDTQYF	TGTGCCACCGAACTAGCGGGGGGACTCACAGATACGCAGTATTTT	TRBD2	many	TRBV7-2	TRBJ2-3
CASSLGPDPKAGNTIYF	TGCGCCAGCAGCTTGGGGCCGGACCCGAAGGCTGGAAACACCATATATTTT	.	.	TRBV5-1	TRBJ1-3
CASSSLRGEQYF	TGTGCCAGCTCATCCCTTAGGGGAGAGCAGTACTTC	.	many	TRBV18	TRBJ2-7
CASSLEAGANEQFF	TGCGCCAGCAGCTTGGAGGCGGGGGCAAATGAGCAGTTCTTC	.	.	TRBV5-1	TRBJ2-1
CAIKGTGGTDTQYF	TGTGCCATCAAAGGGACAGGGGGCACAGATACGCAGTATTTT	TRBD1	many	TRBV10-3	TRBJ2-3
CASSTRTSGNGGELFF	TGTGCCAGCAGTACCCGGACTAGCGGGAATGGCGGGGAGCTGTTTTTT	TRBD2	few	TRBV27	TRBJ2-2
CASIPGQDFWGYTF	TGTGCCAGCATCCCCGGACAGGATTTTTGGGGCTACACCTTC	TRBD1	few	TRBV7-2	TRBJ1-2
CASTLGSEAFF	TGTGCCAGCACCCTAGGGTCTGAAGCTTTCTTT	.	.	TRBV12-3/TRBV12-4	TRBJ1-1
CASSQVSGSAYEQYF	TGTGCCAGCAGCCAAGTGTCCGGGAGCGCCTACGAGCAGTACTTC	.	few	TRBV3-1	TRBJ2-7
CSAEDRLGNQPQHF	TGCAGTGCGGAGGACAGGCTGGGAAATCAGCCCCAGCATTTT	TRBD1	.	TRBV20-1	TRBJ1-5
CASGLSSYNEQFF	TGTGCCAGCGGCCTTAGCTCCTACAATGAGCAGTTCTTC	.	many	TRBV9	TRBJ2-1
CASSFSGNADTQYF	TGTGCCAGCAGCTTTAGCGGGAACGCAGATACGCAGTATTTT	TRBD2	many	TRBV7-9	TRBJ2-3
CASSSLGGGAGETQYF	TGTGCCAGCAGCTCCCTAGGTGGGGGAGCAGGAGAGACCCAGTACTTC	.	.	TRBV7-9	TRBJ2-5
CASSLSGGQGNHEQYF	TGTGCCAGCAGCTTATCAGGGGGACAGGGTAACCACGAGCAGTACTTC	TRBD1	many	TRBV11-2	TRBJ2-7
CASSFARTGTDTQYF	TGTGCCAGCAGTTTTGCACGGACGGGCACAGATACGCAGTATTTT	.	few	TRBV12-3/TRBV12-4	TRBJ2-3
CASSLRLADRYNEQFF	TGTGCCAGCAGTTTAAGGCTAGCGGACCGATACAATGAGCAGTTCTTC	TRBD2	.	TRBV12-3/TRBV12-4	TRBJ2-1
CASSLQDSLSDEQFF	TGTGCCAGCAGCTTACAGGACTCGCTTTCGGATGAGCAGTTCTTC	.	many	TRBV7-3	TRBJ2-1
CASHFARGGYGCTF	TGTGCCAGTCACTTTGCCAGGGGAGGCTATGGCTGCACCTTC	.	once	TRBV19	TRBJ1-2
CASSGTYEQYF	TGTGCCAGCAGTGGGACCTACGAGCAGTACTTC	.	many	TRBV2	TRBJ2-7
CAISGTGGYYEQYF	TGTGCCATCAGCGGGACAGGGGGATACTACGAGCAGTACTTC	TRBD1	many	TRBV10-3	TRBJ2-7
CASSQGVGYTF	TGTGCCAGCAGTCAGGGGGTTGGCTACACCTTC	TRBD1	few	TRBV12-3/TRBV12-4	TRBJ1-2
CASSRGDRAAYEQYF	TGTGCCAGCAGCCGAGGGGACAGGGCGGCTTACGAGCAGTACTTC	TRBD1	many	TRBV12-3/TRBV12-4	TRBJ2-7
CASSSAGGYPGNTIYF	TGCGCCAGCAGCTCAGCTGGCGGGTATCCTGGAAACACCATATATTTT	.	many	TRBV5-1	TRBJ1-3
CASSYSGLAGGNEQFF	TGTGCCAGCAGTTACTCAGGGCTAGCGGGAGGCAATGAGCAGTTCTTC	TRBD2	.	TRBV6-6	TRBJ2-1
CASSRPSGRALQYF	TGCGCCAGCAGCCGTCCTAGCGGGAGGGCCTTGCAGTACTTC	TRBD2	few	TRBV4-1	TRBJ2-7
CASSYPFAEQYF	TGTGCCAGCAGTTACCCCTTTGCGGAGCAGTACTTC	.	.	TRBV6-5	TRBJ2-7
CASSEGWEDTQYF	TGTGCCAGCAGTGAAGGTTGGGAAGATACGCAGTATTTT	.	many	TRBV2	TRBJ2-3
CASNKGVDFNYGYTF	TGCGCCAGCAACAAAGGAGTCGACTTTAACTATGGCTACACCTTC	.	.	TRBV4-1	TRBJ1-2
CASSQGTARSSYNSPLHF	TGTGCCAGCAGCCAGGGGACGGCGAGAAGCTCCTATAATTCACCCCTCCACTTT	.	.	TRBV4-2	TRBJ1-6
CASSPRTSPYNEQFF	TGTGCCAGTAGTCCCAGGACTAGCCCTTACAATGAGCAGTTCTTC	TRBD2	.	TRBV19	TRBJ2-1
CASSPRLDGSYNEQFF	TGTGCCAGCAGCCCCAGACTAGACGGCTCCTACAATGAGCAGTTCTTC	.	few	TRBV3-1	TRBJ2-1
CASSRVGVSNQPQHF	TGTGCCAGCAGCCGGGTGGGCGTTAGCAATCAGCCCCAGCATTTT	.	.	TRBV27	TRBJ1-5